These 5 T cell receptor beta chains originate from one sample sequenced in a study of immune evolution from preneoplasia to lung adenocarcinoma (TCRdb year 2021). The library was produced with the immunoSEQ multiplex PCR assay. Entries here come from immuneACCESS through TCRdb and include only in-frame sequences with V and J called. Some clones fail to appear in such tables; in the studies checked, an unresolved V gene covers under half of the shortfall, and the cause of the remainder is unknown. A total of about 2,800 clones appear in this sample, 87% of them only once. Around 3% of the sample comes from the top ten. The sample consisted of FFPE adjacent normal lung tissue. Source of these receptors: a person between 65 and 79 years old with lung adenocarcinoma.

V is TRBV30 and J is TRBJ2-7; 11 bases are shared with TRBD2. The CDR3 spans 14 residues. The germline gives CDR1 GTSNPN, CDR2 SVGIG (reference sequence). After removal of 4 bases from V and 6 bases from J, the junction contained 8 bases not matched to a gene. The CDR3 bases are TGTGCCTGGAAGGAGACTAGCGGGACCGTCGAGCAGTACTTC. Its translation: CAWKETSGTVEQYF. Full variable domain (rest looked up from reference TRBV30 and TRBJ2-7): SQTIHQWPATLVQPVGSPLSLECTVEGTSNPNLYWYRQAAGRGLQLLFYSVGIGQISSEVPQNLSASRPQDRQFILSSKKLLLSDSGFYLCAWKETSGTVEQYFGPGTRLTVT.

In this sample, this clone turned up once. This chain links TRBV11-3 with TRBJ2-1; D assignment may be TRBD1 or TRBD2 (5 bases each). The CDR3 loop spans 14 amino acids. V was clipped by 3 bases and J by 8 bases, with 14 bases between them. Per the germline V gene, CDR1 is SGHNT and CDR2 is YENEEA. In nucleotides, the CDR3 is TGTGCCAGCAGCTTTATATCCGGGGACGATGAGCAGTTCTTC. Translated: CASSFISGDDEQFF.

The CDR3 region has the DNA TGTGCCACCAGCAGATTCGGGGGGGAGACCCAGTACTTC. Translation gives CATSRFGGETQYF. The chain is built from TRBV15 and TRBJ2-5; TRBD2 matches at 7 bases. Germline V lookup: CDR1 LNHNV, CDR2 YYDKDF (reference sequence). With V trimmed by 2 bases and J by 5 bases, 2 bases remained unmatched. This CDR3 is 13 amino acids long.

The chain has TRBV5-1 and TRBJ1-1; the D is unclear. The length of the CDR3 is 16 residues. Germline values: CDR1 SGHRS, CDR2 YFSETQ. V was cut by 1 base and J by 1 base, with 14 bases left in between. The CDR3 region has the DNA TGCGCCAGCAGCTTGATGACGGTTGGGGAGAACACTGAAGCTTTCTTT. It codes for CASSLMTVGENTEAFF.

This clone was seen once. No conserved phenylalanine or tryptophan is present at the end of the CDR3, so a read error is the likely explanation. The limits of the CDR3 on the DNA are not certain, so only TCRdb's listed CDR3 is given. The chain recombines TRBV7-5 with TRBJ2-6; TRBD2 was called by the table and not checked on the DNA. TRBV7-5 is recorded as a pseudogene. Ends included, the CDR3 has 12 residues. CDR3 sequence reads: CARRIDESSATG.